A single sample is the source of the 31 T cell receptor beta chains below, sequenced in a study of shared clonotypes between healthy human individuals. Measured with immunoSEQ multiplex PCR; TCRdb has only the in-frame clones, and not every one. The sample has about 680,000 clones, around 72% seen once. Material for sequencing was memory CD4+ T cells sorted from blood. The subset was: CD45RA-negative fraction. These receptor sequences come from a woman aged 25 to 45 in good health.

V usage is TRBV28 and J usage is TRBJ1-2; no clear D. CDR1 is MDHEN, CDR2 SYDVKM, per germline. Trimming removed 4 bases at V and 6 bases at J, with 12 bases between. This CDR3 is built from 13 residues. The CDR3 is CASSSWQGDGYTF. CDR3 bases: TGTGCCAGCAGTTCCTGGCAAGGAGATGGCTACACCTTC.

A word on this clone: This same CDR3 is encoded by further DNA sequences in the sample. The chain joins TRBV28 to TRBJ2-7; D uncertain. The CDR3 runs to 12 residues. V was trimmed by 3 bases and J by 3 bases, leaving 6 bases between them. Germline V gene sequence: CDR1 MDHEN, CDR2 SYDVKM. The CDR3 bases are TGTGCCAGCAGTTTGACCGGCTACGAGCAGTACTTC. Residues: CASSLTGYEQYF.

This clone was seen more than once but under ten times. The V gene is TRBV7-9, the J gene TRBJ2-7, with 10 bases aligning to TRBD2. Germline-derived CDR1 and CDR2 are SEHNR and FQNEAQ (reference sequence). The CDR3 consists of 15 residues. V lost 5 bases to trimming and J lost 2 bases; unmatched junction nucleotides: 6. CDR3: CASSSSGRPPYEQYF. CDR3 bases: TGTGCCAGCAGCAGTAGCGGGAGGCCACCCTACGAGCAGTACTTC.

This clone turned up a few times. The chain is built from TRBV28 and TRBJ1-4; the D gene is possibly TRBD1 (6 bases). The germline CDR1 and CDR2 sequences are MDHEN and SYDVKM. V lost 1 base and J lost 2, with 17 bases in between. This CDR3 is 18 amino acids long. The CDR3 bases are TGTGCCAGCAGTTTATTTGGTTCAGGGGCAGGGACTAATGAAAAACTGTTTTTT. This encodes CASSLFGSGAGTNEKLFF.

This chain links TRBV18 with TRBJ2-7; the match to TRBD2 covers 11 bases. The trim removed 9 bases at V and 2 bases at J, leaving 6 bases unmatched. CDR3 size: 14 residues. The germline V gene encodes CDR1 KGHSH and CDR2 LQKENI. The CDR3 coding sequence is TGTGCCAGTCGACCGACTAGCGGGGCCTACGAGCAGTACTTC. Translating gives CASRPTSGAYEQYF.

This rearrangement joins TRBV2 to TRBJ2-1; D call uncertain. The V gene's germline CDR1 is SNHLY and CDR2 FYNNEI. Trimming took off 5 bases at V and 0 bases at J, with 5 bases between the two ends. The CDR3 spans 13 residues. The CDR3 DNA reads as TGTGCCAGCAGTAAGGCCTCCTACAATGAGCAGTTCTTC. Its protein is CASSKASYNEQFF.

The sample holds a few counts of this clone. The chain carries TRBV7-9 and TRBJ2-5; TRBD2 agrees at 14 bases. Germline V gene lookup returns CDR1 SEHNR and CDR2 FQNEAQ (reference sequence). This CDR3 spans 16 amino acids. Trimming took 4 bases from V and 5 from J; bases not matched to a gene: 6. CDR3 residues: CASSWGTSGSGETQYF. As DNA, the CDR3 is TGTGCCAGCAGCTGGGGGACTAGCGGGAGCGGGGAGACCCAGTACTTC.

This rearrangement joins TRBV5-4 to TRBJ2-7, with 7 bases lining up with TRBD1. Germline V CDR1 and CDR2: SGHNT, YYREEE (reference sequence). The CDR3 spans 14 residues. The V and J ends lost 0 bases and 3 bases, in that order; junction bases with no gene match: 3. This chain's CDR3 is CASSLAGDSYEQYF. CDR3 coding DNA: TGTGCCAGCAGCTTGGCAGGGGACAGCTACGAGCAGTACTTC.

In this sample, this clone turned up once. The gene calls are TRBV5-1 and TRBJ2-2, with D perhaps TRBD1 (5 bases). The CDR3 length is 15 residues. V lost 7 bases to trimming and J lost 5 bases, with 18 bases between them. Germline values: CDR1 SGHRS, CDR2 YFSETQ. The CDR3 protein is CASGTVQGQTGELFF. The CDR3 DNA is TGCGCCAGCGGTACTGTCCAGGGCCAGACCGGGGAGCTGTTTTTT.

V is TRBV5-1 and J is TRBJ2-5; D is perhaps TRBD2 (5 bases). The CDR3 extends over 15 amino acids. V gave up 0 bases and J gave up 2 bases, with 11 bases separating them. Germline V gene data show CDR1 as SGHRS and CDR2 as YFSETQ. Written as DNA, the CDR3 is TGCGCCAGCAGCTTGGGCTCAGCGGCTCAAGAGACCCAGTACTTC. Its protein is CASSLGSAAQETQYF.

This chain connects TRBV5-1 to TRBJ2-7, with no clear D. V was trimmed by 4 bases and J by 2 bases, leaving 13 bases between them. The CDR3 length is 14 residues. Germline V CDR1 and CDR2: SGHRS, YFSETQ. This CDR3 reads CASSKTESPYEQYF. CDR3 bases: TGCGCCAGCAGCAAAACAGAATCCCCCTACGAGCAGTACTTC.

The rearrangement uses TRBV28 and TRBJ1-5, with a weak D call TRBD1 (6 bases). Trimming removed 6 bases from V and 7 bases from J, with 16 bases in between. CDR1 and CDR2 from the germline V gene are MDHEN and SYDVKM. The CDR3 spans 14 residues. The CDR3 region is CASSMRQGRQPQHF. Here the CDR3 DNA reads TGTGCCAGCAGCATGAGGCAGGGGAGGCAGCCCCAGCATTTT.

The CDR3 is CASSPSGLASSYEQYF. For the CDR3, the DNA is TGTGCCAGCAGCCCATCGGGACTAGCGTCCTCCTACGAGCAGTACTTC. The genes are TRBV28 and TRBJ2-7, with 10 nucleotides matching TRBD2. J gave up 0 bases and V 6 bases, and 8 bases lay outside the gene matches. The CDR3 runs to 16 residues. Germline lookup yields CDR1 MDHEN and CDR2 SYDVKM. Variable domain in full (rest from reference TRBV28 and TRBJ2-7): DVKVTQSSRYLVKRTGEKVFLECVQDMDHENMFWYRQDPGLGLRLIYFSYDVKMKEKGDIPEGYSVSREKKERFSLILESASTNQTSMYLCASSPSGLASSYEQYFGPGTRLTVT.

This chain uses TRBV20-1 with TRBJ2-7, with D unresolved. Germline CDR1 and CDR2: DFQATT and SNEGSKA (reference sequence). The CDR3 runs 11 residues. Trimming shortened V by 3 bases and J by 7 bases, and 10 bases separated the two germline ends. The CDR3 sequence is CSASPPLEQYF. CDR3 nucleotide sequence: TGCAGTGCTAGTCCTCCCTTGGAGCAGTACTTC.

V is TRBV11-3 and J is TRBJ2-2; a possible D gene is TRBD1 (6 bases). CDR1 and CDR2 (germline): SGHNT, YENEEA. The V gene lost 3 bases and the J gene lost 4 bases, with 12 bases spanning the gap. The CDR3 covers 15 residues. The CDR3 reads CASSLRTEITGELFF. The CDR3 DNA is TGTGCCAGCAGCTTGAGGACAGAGATCACCGGGGAGCTGTTTTTT.

V gene TRBV29-1 combines with J gene TRBJ1-2; TRBD1 might be the D (5 bases). Germline CDR1 is SQVTM and CDR2 is ANQGSEA. CDR3 length: 13 residues. The V and J ends lost 7 bases and 4 bases respectively, with 16 bases between them. Written as DNA, the CDR3 is TGCAGCGGGGCCCGTCTGGGGACCTATGGCTACACCTTC. Encoded protein: CSGARLGTYGYTF.

The gene calls are TRBV2 and TRBJ2-7; 7 bases fit TRBD2. This CDR3 region has 14 residues. Looked up from germline, CDR1 is SNHLY and CDR2 is FYNNEI. V gave up 2 bases and J gave up 3 bases; unmatched junction bases: 4. CDR3 sequence reads: CASSERGVNYEQYF. As DNA, the CDR3 is TGTGCCAGCAGTGAACGGGGGGTTAACTACGAGCAGTACTTC.

CDR3 protein: CASSIWGQSEQFF. The DNA for the CDR3 is TGTGCCAGTAGTATATGGGGACAGTCTGAGCAGTTCTTC. This chain joins TRBV19 and TRBJ2-1; 7 bases are a match to TRBD1. The CDR3 runs 13 residues. Germline-derived CDR1 and CDR2 are LNHDA and SQIVND (reference sequence). J was trimmed by 9 bases and V by 2 bases; bases with no gene match: 4.

This clone was counted a few times. The chain couples TRBV7-9 to TRBJ1-2, with TRBD1 as a possible D gene (5 bases). Germline lookup yields CDR1 SEHNR and CDR2 FQNEAQ (reference sequence). V was trimmed by 6 bases and J by 1 base, leaving 15 bases between them. This CDR3 is 15 amino acids long. The DNA of the CDR3 is TGTGCCAGCAGGTATGACTACGACAGTAACTATGGCTACACCTTC. This sequence encodes CASRYDYDSNYGYTF.

The chain couples TRBV11-3 to TRBJ2-1, with 10 bases fitting TRBD2. V trimming: 3 bases; J trimming: 12 bases; junction bases outside the gene matches: 5. The CDR3 spans 13 residues. Germline CDR1 is SGHNT and CDR2 is YENEEA. CDR3 sequence reads: CASSLDLAGGQFF. The DNA of the CDR3 is TGTGCCAGCAGCTTGGACTTAGCGGGAGGGCAGTTCTTC.

The rearrangement joins TRBV5-5 to TRBJ2-5, with a weak D call TRBD1 (6 bases). The V gene's germline CDR1 is SGHKS and CDR2 YYEKEE (reference sequence). The CDR3 runs 13 residues. The V and J ends lost 4 bases and 4 bases respectively, with 11 bases between them. CDR3: CASSRDRRETQYF. In DNA, the CDR3 is TGTGCCAGCAGCCGTGACAGGAGAGAGACCCAGTACTTC.

J is TRBJ2-3 and V is TRBV18; 9 nucleotides align to TRBD2. Germline V gene lookup returns CDR1 KGHSH and CDR2 LQKENI. CDR3 length: 15 residues. Unmatched junction bases numbered 2, after V lost 4 bases and J lost 0 bases. In nucleotides, the CDR3 is TGTGCCAGCTCACAGACTAGCGGAAGCACAGATACGCAGTATTTT. It yields the protein CASSQTSGSTDTQYF.

The CDR3 sequence is CASSRGQGAFTNYGYTF. In DNA form, the CDR3 reads TGTGCCAGCAGCCGCGGACAGGGGGCATTCACCAACTATGGCTACACCTTC. The chain joins TRBV11-2 to TRBJ1-2; the match to TRBD1 covers 11 bases. CDR1 and CDR2 (germline): SGHAT, FQNNGV. V lost 5 bases and J lost 2; bases outside the gene matches: 10. This CDR3 is built from 17 residues.

A few counts support this clone. J is TRBJ2-2 and V is TRBV25-1; unclear D gene. The CDR3 is 13 residues long. Germline CDR1 and CDR2: MGHDK and SYGVNS. V gave up 4 bases and J gave up 5 bases, with 8 bases separating them. In DNA form, the CDR3 reads TGTGCCAGCAGTGTTTATGGTACCGGGGAGCTGTTTTTT. It encodes CASSVYGTGELFF.

The rearrangement uses TRBV7-9 and TRBJ1-2; D may be TRBD1 (5 bases). Germline values: CDR1 SEHNR, CDR2 FQNEAQ (reference sequence). V lost 10 bases, J lost 5 bases, and 17 bases lay in between. This CDR3 is built from 13 residues. CDR3: CATEVGGGYGYTF. In nucleotides, the CDR3 is TGTGCCACCGAGGTCGGCGGGGGGTATGGCTACACCTTC.

J is TRBJ1-3 and V is TRBV7-2; D is perhaps TRBD1 (5 bases). V lost 7 bases to trimming and J lost 6 bases, with 19 bases between them. Germline assignment: CDR1 SGHTA and CDR2 FQGNSA. The CDR3 runs to 15 residues. The CDR3 region has the DNA TGTGCCAGCACCACTTCCCCGGGACGGCCAAACACCATATATTTT. Protein sequence: CASTTSPGRPNTIYF.

The chain has TRBV12-5 and TRBJ2-1; D gene unclear. CDR3 size: 14 residues. Trimming took off 6 bases at V and 6 bases at J, with 15 bases between the two ends. CDR1 and CDR2 from the germline V gene are LGHNT and FRNRAP. The CDR3 region has the DNA TGTGCTAGTGGGACCGGGCAACCTGTCAATGAGCAGTTCTTC. The encoded protein is CASGTGQPVNEQFF.

J is TRBJ2-7 and V is TRBV28; 10 bases match TRBD1. The CDR3 consists of 16 residues. The V and J ends lost 6 bases and 5 bases, in that order; junction bases with no gene match: 13. Germline lookup yields CDR1 MDHEN and CDR2 SYDVKM. The CDR3 DNA is TGTGCCAGCAGCCCCCAGCTGGGACAGGGGACCCACGAGCAGTACTTC. Translation: CASSPQLGQGTHEQYF.

This chain uses TRBV9 with TRBJ2-7; unclear D gene. CDR1 is SGDLS, CDR2 YYNGEE, per germline. The germline V and J ends were trimmed by 5 bases and 4 bases, with 10 bases remaining between them. The CDR3 length is 12 residues. CDR3 sequence reads: CASSPNRYEQYF. CDR3 in DNA: TGTGCCAGCAGTCCCAACAGATACGAGCAGTACTTC.

V is TRBV28 and J is TRBJ1-1; D ambiguous. Per germline, CDR1 MDHEN and CDR2 SYDVKM. V was trimmed by 3 bases and J by 7 bases, leaving 9 bases between them. CDR3 length equals 12 residues. CDR3 residues: CASSFVGSEAFF. CDR3 sequence (DNA): TGTGCCAGCAGTTTTGTGGGGAGTGAAGCTTTCTTT.

V is TRBV7-9 and J is TRBJ1-1; tentative D call: TRBD1 (6 bases). V lost 9 bases to trimming and J lost 1 base, with 18 bases between them. CDR1 is SEHNR, CDR2 FQNEAQ, per germline (reference sequence). The CDR3 has 15 amino acids. The CDR3 loop reads CASRGLGQKNTEAFF. The CDR3 bases are TGTGCCAGTCGCGGCCTGGGACAAAAGAACACTGAAGCTTTCTTT.